This T cell receptor beta chain was captured by sequencing in a study of blood T cell repertoires in COVID-19. Study-wide background: From the United States, Italy and Spain came samples of acute and convalescent COVID-19.

V shed 2 bases, J shed 3 bases, and the junction held 4 bases outside the gene matches. The CDR3 length is 15 residues. Germline values: CDR1 WSHSY, CDR2 SAAADI. Produced via immunoSEQ multiplex PCR; TCRdb's table is partial and in-frame only. The data show some 230,000 clones, 85% seen once. The specimen was peripheral blood. The V gene is TRBV10-2, the J gene TRBJ2-7, with 10 bases lining up with TRBD2. The receptor was derived from a man aged 35-49 years with acute or convalescent COVID-19. The CDR3 DNA is TGCGCCAGCAGTGAGAAGACTAGCGGGTTCTACGAGCAGTACTTC. Translated: CASSEKTSGFYEQYF.